The 15 T cell receptor beta chains below come from one sample, sequenced in a study of blood T cell repertoires in COVID-19. Generated by immunoSEQ multiplex PCR, the TCRdb table keeps only in-frame clones and is missing some. The sample gives hundreds of thousands of clones, over 75% of which show up once; roughly 8.6% is in the top ten. Sequencing was carried out using peripheral blood. The receptors derive from a human donor in a cohort sampled during active COVID-19.

J is TRBJ2-7 and V is TRBV7-9, with D perhaps TRBD2 (5 bases). V lost 5 bases, J lost 0 bases, and 20 bases lay in between. The germline V gene has CDR1 SEHNR and CDR2 FQNEAQ (reference sequence). This CDR3 comprises 17 residues. The CDR3 loop is CASSPAARGEASYEQYF. The CDR3 DNA is TGTGCCAGCAGCCCTGCGGCCCGGGGAGAGGCCTCCTACGAGCAGTACTTC.

This sequence joins TRBV12-3 or TRBV12-4 and TRBJ1-2; D remains unclear. The CDR3 spans 13 residues. V was pared by 3 bases and J by 2 bases, with 7 bases between. CDR3 DNA: TGTGCCAGCAGTTTCCCCACAAACTATGGCTACACCTTC. It codes for CASSFPTNYGYTF.

The V and J genes are TRBV5-4 and TRBJ1-2; a possible D gene is TRBD1 (5 bases). The CDR3 spans 16 residues. The V end lost 4 bases, the J end lost 4 bases, and 20 bases lay between the germline ends. Germline CDR1 and CDR2: SGHNT and YYREEE (reference sequence). The CDR3 DNA sequence: TGTGCCAGCAGCCTCGGACTCGGGGGGGTCGGCTATGGCTACACCTTC. Encoded protein: CASSLGLGGVGYGYTF. The full variable domain, with the rest looked up from reference TRBV5-4 and TRBJ1-2, is ETGVTQSPTHLIKTRGQQVTLRCSSQSGHNTVSWYQQALGQGPQFIFQYYREEENGRGNFPPRFSGLQFPNYSSELNVNALELDDSALYLCASSLGLGGVGYGYTFGSGTRLTVV.

The chain recombines TRBV9 with TRBJ2-2; 7 bases are a match to TRBD1. The CDR3 has 14 amino acids. The junction had 4 bases not matched to a gene; V was cut back by 3 bases and J by 5 bases. Germline V gives CDR1 SGDLS, CDR2 YYNGEE. For the CDR3, the DNA is TGTGCCAGCAGCGCCAAGACAGGGACCGGGGAGCTGTTTTTT. Protein: CASSAKTGTGELFF.

V is TRBV7-2 and J is TRBJ1-1, with unresolved D. Germline CDR1 SGHTA, CDR2 FQGNSA. V lost 5 bases and J lost 7, with 17 bases in between. The CDR3 spans 14 residues. The CDR3 bases are TGTGCCAGCAGCCCCTCGTTATTGGCGGATGAAGCTTTCTTT. This sequence encodes CASSPSLLADEAFF.

This chain joins TRBV3-1 (or the pseudogene TRBV3-2) and TRBJ1-1; 12 bases align to TRBD1. The V gene's germline CDR1 is LGHDT and CDR2 YNNKEL (reference sequence). The CDR3 runs 17 residues. Unmatched junction bases numbered 8, after V lost 2 bases and J lost 4 bases. CDR3 DNA: TGTGCCAGCAGCCAACGAGGGACAGGGGGCTTTGGCACTGAAGCTTTCTTT. This codes for CASSQRGTGGFGTEAFF.

The chain has TRBV2 and TRBJ2-1; tentatively, D is TRBD2 (5 bases). This CDR3 spans 16 amino acids. CDR1 is SNHLY, CDR2 FYNNEI, per germline. Between the trimmed V and J ends, which lost 6 bases and 0 bases, there was a span of 15 bases. CDR3 sequence (DNA): TGTGCCAGCAGGACGGATTCTAGCCCCTCCTACAATGAGCAGTTCTTC. This gives the protein CASRTDSSPSYNEQFF.

The chain employs TRBV9 and TRBJ2-5; 8 bases are a match to TRBD2. Looked up from germline, CDR1 is SGDLS and CDR2 is YYNGEE. The CDR3 extends over 16 amino acids. V lost 0 bases and J lost 5; bases outside the gene matches: 9. The CDR3 sequence is CASSVVGGDARETQYF. CDR3 DNA: TGTGCCAGCAGCGTAGTCGGGGGGGATGCCAGGGAGACCCAGTACTTC.

The genes are TRBV3-1 (or the pseudogene TRBV3-2) and TRBJ1-2; D might be TRBD1 (5 bases). Germline loops: CDR1 LGHDT, CDR2 YNNKEL (reference sequence). V was cut by 2 bases and J by 5 bases, with 18 bases left in between. This CDR3 region has 16 residues. As DNA, the CDR3 is TGTGCCAGCAGCCAATGGGGGGTCACCGACAGATATGGCTACACCTTC. Amino acids: CASSQWGVTDRYGYTF.

The chain has TRBV27 and TRBJ2-1, with TRBD1 matching 7 bases. The CDR3 is made up of 15 amino acids. V was pared by 6 bases and J by 4 bases, with 9 bases of the junction left unmatched. The V gene's germline CDR1 is MNHEY and CDR2 SMNVEV (reference sequence). The CDR3 DNA reads TGTGCCAGCAGGATACCCGGGACAGCTTACAATGAGCAGTTCTTC. It translates to CASRIPGTAYNEQFF.

This chain links TRBV6-5 with TRBJ2-7; 8 positions match TRBD2. This CDR3 spans 14 amino acids. In germline, CDR1 is MNHEY, CDR2 SVGAGI. After removal of 6 bases from V and 5 bases from J, the junction contained 9 bases not matched to a gene. The CDR3: CASRPGLVVHEQYF. The CDR3 DNA reads TGTGCCAGCAGGCCGGGACTAGTAGTCCACGAGCAGTACTTC.

The chain links TRBV1 to TRBJ2-7; the D call of TRBD2 is as the table states it, not checked on the DNA. TRBV1 is labeled a pseudogene. The CDR3 covers 15 residues. The CDR3 here is CTSSQVPSGGSEQYF. The CDR3 bases are TGCACCAGCAGCCAAGTACCTAGCGGGGGAAGTGAGCAGTACTTC.

CDR3 protein: CATQKGDGQPQHF. The CDR3 region has the DNA TGCGCCACCCAAAAGGGGGACGGTCAGCCCCAGCATTTT. The genes are TRBV10-2 and TRBJ1-5, with D possibly being TRBD1 (6 bases). V shed 10 bases and J shed 6 bases, with 16 bases lying between them. This CDR3 is 13 amino acids long. The germline V gene has CDR1 WSHSY and CDR2 SAAADI.

V usage is TRBV5-5 and J usage is TRBJ2-3; D is perhaps TRBD1 (5 bases). Germline V gene sequence: CDR1 SGHKS, CDR2 YYEKEE (reference sequence). Between the trimmed V and J ends, which lost 0 bases and 0 bases, there was a span of 11 bases. The CDR3 is 16 residues long. In nucleotides, the CDR3 is TGTGCCAGCAGCTTGGATGGACACCTTAGCACAGATACGCAGTATTTT. Translated: CASSLDGHLSTDTQYF.

This rearrangement joins TRBV7-9 to TRBJ2-3, with 8 bases matching TRBD1. The V gene's germline CDR1 is SEHNR and CDR2 FQNEAQ (reference sequence). The CDR3 spans 15 residues. J gave up 1 base and V 7 bases, and 7 bases lay outside the gene matches. This CDR3 reads CASIPTGARTDTQYF. CDR3 DNA sequence: TGTGCCAGCATCCCGACAGGGGCCCGCACAGATACGCAGTATTTT.